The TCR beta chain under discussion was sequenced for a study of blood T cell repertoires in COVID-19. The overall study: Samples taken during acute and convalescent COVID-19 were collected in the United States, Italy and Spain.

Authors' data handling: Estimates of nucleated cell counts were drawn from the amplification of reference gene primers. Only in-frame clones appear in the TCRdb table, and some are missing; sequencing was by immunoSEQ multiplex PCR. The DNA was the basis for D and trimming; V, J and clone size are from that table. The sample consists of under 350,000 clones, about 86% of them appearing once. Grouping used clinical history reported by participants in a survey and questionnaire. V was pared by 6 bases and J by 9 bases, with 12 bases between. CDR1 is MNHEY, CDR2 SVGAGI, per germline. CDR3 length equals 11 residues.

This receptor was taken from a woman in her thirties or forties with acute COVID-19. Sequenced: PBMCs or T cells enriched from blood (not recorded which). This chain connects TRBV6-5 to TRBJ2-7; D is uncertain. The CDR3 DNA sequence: TGTGCCAGCAGGGCTGAGGTGCGGCAGTACTTC. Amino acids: CASRAEVRQYF.